This T cell receptor beta chain was observed in a study of tumor-infiltrating lymphocytes in localized non-small cell lung cancer. This CDR3 contains 15 residues. Trimming cost V 5 bases and J 4 bases, with 15 bases left between them. Germline CDR1 reads SGHTA; CDR2 reads FQGTGA. Measured with immunoSEQ multiplex PCR; TCRdb has only the in-frame clones, and not every one. Of roughly 13,000 clones in the sample, 65% to 90% were seen once. This clone was seen only a few times. This clonotype originated in a human donor with non-small cell lung cancer. J is TRBJ2-1 and V is TRBV7-3; no clear D gene. Sequencing used lung tumor tissue. The CDR3 loop is CASSPVAATYNEQFF. The CDR3 region has the DNA TGTGCCAGCAGCCCTGTTGCGGCGACATACAATGAGCAGTTCTTC.